One sample yielded the 23 T cell receptor beta chains listed below, sequenced in a study of T-cell memory formation after mild COVID-19. TCRdb itself ran the 5' RACE reads through MiXCR, one entry per CDR3 protein. The sample lists tens of thousands of distinct CDR3 sequences, 7.3% seen once, with approximately 1.5% in the top ten. Sequencing was done on a sample of PBMCs or a T cell subset sorted from them (not recorded which). These receptor sequences come from a man between 18 and 35 years old who had mild COVID-19 (a few samples of this study predate the infection). Cell type and time point are not known.

This clonotype was picked up many times. The chain carries TRBV5-5 and TRBJ1-2, with 7 positions matching TRBD1. The CDR3 is 14 amino acids. Germline CDR1 reads SGHKS; CDR2 reads YYEKEE (reference sequence). The J segment lost 2 bases and the V segment lost 4 bases, leaving 5 bases of the junction unmatched. The CDR3 nucleotides are TGTGCCAGCAGCCCGGGGGACAGCAACTATGGCTACACCTTC. It yields the protein CASSPGDSNYGYTF.

This clonotype was detected only a few times. V and J are TRBV5-1 and TRBJ2-1, with 11 bases matching TRBD2. Germline V CDR1 and CDR2: SGHRS, YFSETQ. V was clipped by 3 bases and J by 0 bases; unmatched bases: 2. The length of the CDR3 is 16 residues. CDR3 DNA: TGCGCCAGCAGCTCTAGCGGGGGGAGCTCCTACAATGAGCAGTTCTTC. Protein: CASSSSGGSSYNEQFF.

This clonotype turned up a few times. This chain uses TRBV5-1 with TRBJ2-1; D unresolved. Trimming removed 2 bases at V and 2 bases at J, with 8 bases between. The CDR3 spans 14 residues. Looked up from germline, CDR1 is SGHRS and CDR2 is YFSETQ. The CDR3 is CASSFSKPYNEQFF. The CDR3 DNA follows: TGCGCCAGCAGCTTCTCCAAGCCCTACAATGAGCAGTTCTTC.

This clonotype has ten or more counts. The chain links TRBV4-3 to TRBJ2-1, with D perhaps matching TRBD2 (6 bases). CDR3 length: 16 residues. Per germline, CDR1 LGHNA and CDR2 YSLEER. V gave up 1 base and J gave up 7 bases, with 17 bases separating them. CDR3 nucleotide sequence: TGCGCCAGCAGCCAAGTGCGACTAGTTGAGTTGAATGAGCAGTTCTTC. Protein product: CASSQVRLVELNEQFF.

This clonotype occurred a few times. The rearrangement joins TRBV20-1 to TRBJ2-1, with a tentative D call TRBD2 (6 bases). V was cut by 4 bases and J by 7 bases, with 20 bases left in between. The V gene's germline CDR1 is DFQATT and CDR2 SNEGSKA (reference sequence). This CDR3 is built from 15 residues. The CDR3 sequence: CSATIGGGAANEQFF. CDR3 bases: TGCAGTGCTACTATAGGTGGCGGGGCCGCAAATGAGCAGTTCTTC.

Concerning this clonotype itself: At one end the junction does not follow the germline gene, possibly because of a read error. J is TRBJ2-5 and V is TRBV6-6; D may be TRBD1 or TRBD2 (5 bases each). The CDR3 is 12 amino acids. CDR1 and CDR2 from the germline V gene are MNHNY and SVGAGI (reference sequence). The CDR3 DNA is TGTGCCAGCAGTTTACGAATCGGGACCCAATACTTC. It codes for CASSLRIGTQYF.

This clonotype was seen ten or more times. The V gene is TRBV7-9, the J gene TRBJ2-1; TRBD2 might be the D (5 bases). The CDR3 is 14 residues long. V lost 5 bases and J 3 bases, leaving 11 bases between the germline ends. Looked up from germline, CDR1 is SEHNR and CDR2 is FQNEAQ (reference sequence). The CDR3 is CASSPNDYYNEQFF. The CDR3 DNA reads TGTGCCAGCAGCCCGAATGACTACTACAATGAGCAGTTCTTC. Combining the CDR3 with reference TRBV7-9 and TRBJ2-1 gives the whole variable domain DTGVSQNPRHKITKRGQNVTFRCDPISEHNRLYWYRQTLGQGPEFLTYFQNEAQLEKSRLLSDRFSAERPKGSFSTLEIQRTEQGDSAMYLCASSPNDYYNEQFFGPGTRLTVL.

At least ten counts were recorded for this clonotype. The chain links TRBV18 to TRBJ2-3; maybe TRBD1 (6 bases). Germline CDR1 is KGHSH and CDR2 is LQKENI. V was shortened by 6 bases and J by 5 bases, with 18 bases between the two germline ends. The CDR3 spans 15 residues. CDR3 nucleotide sequence: TGTGCCAGCTCCACGATGGGGGCGAGAAAAGATACGCAGTATTTT. The encoded protein is CASSTMGARKDTQYF.

The V and J genes are TRBV5-6 and TRBJ2-1, with D maybe TRBD1 (5 bases). There are 13 residues in the CDR3. The germline CDR1 and CDR2 sequences are SGHDT and YYEEEE. The V end lost 3 bases, the J end lost 8 bases, and 12 bases lay between the germline ends. The DNA of the CDR3 is TGTGCCAGCAGCTCCCAGGGTAGAGATGAGCAGTTCTTC. It codes for CASSSQGRDEQFF.

The genes are TRBV6-1 and TRBJ1-1; D perhaps matches TRBD1 (6 bases). The CDR3 runs 15 residues. The V and J ends lost 4 bases and 4 bases respectively, with 16 bases between them. Germline V gives CDR1 MNHNS, CDR2 SASEGT. The chain's CDR3 is CASSGYRDRATEAFF. The CDR3 coding sequence is TGTGCCAGCAGTGGGTACAGGGATCGGGCCACTGAAGCTTTCTTT.

This clonotype was seen many times. This sequence joins TRBV29-1 and TRBJ2-7, with D possibly being TRBD2 (5 bases). The CDR3 spans 13 residues. Per the germline V gene, CDR1 is SQVTM and CDR2 is ANQGSEA. V lost 5 bases to trimming and J lost 4 bases, with 15 bases between them. CDR3 in DNA: TGCAGCGTTCTCTGGGCGGGTTCATACGAGCAGTACGTC. This sequence encodes CSVLWAGSYEQYV.

The gene calls are TRBV6-6 and TRBJ2-2; 10 nucleotides line up with TRBD2. The CDR3 length is 14 residues. V shed 8 bases and J 4 bases; nucleotides not matched to a gene: 4. Per the germline V gene, CDR1 is MNHNY and CDR2 is SVGAGI (reference sequence). CDR3 sequence: CASESGGATGELFF. The DNA of the CDR3 is TGTGCCAGCGAGAGCGGGGGGGCCACCGGGGAGCTGTTTTTT.

This clonotype has at least ten counts. The rearrangement uses TRBV4-1 and TRBJ2-2; D unresolved. The CDR3 extends over 14 amino acids. Deletions cut 4 bases from V and 8 bases from J, with 14 bases between. Per germline, CDR1 MGHRA and CDR2 YSYEKL. The CDR3, as DNA: TGCGCCAGCAGCCCGCTCGACCAGCCAGGGGAGCTGTTTTTT. Residues: CASSPLDQPGELFF.

This chain links TRBV5-4 with TRBJ2-6; D is ambiguous. Trimming shortened V by 3 bases and J by 0 bases, and 4 bases separated the two germline ends. CDR1 is SGHNT, CDR2 YYREEE, per germline (reference sequence). This CDR3 is built from 14 residues. CDR3 sequence (DNA): TGTGCCAGCAGCTGGAGCTCTGGGGCCAACGTCCTGACTTTC. It specifies CASSWSSGANVLTF. Full variable domain (remainder filled in from reference TRBV5-4 and TRBJ2-6): ETGVTQSPTHLIKTRGQQVTLRCSSQSGHNTVSWYQQALGQGPQFIFQYYREEENGRGNFPPRFSGLQFPNYSSELNVNALELDDSALYLCASSWSSGANVLTFGAGSRLTVL.

This clonotype occurred a few times. The gene calls are TRBV19 and TRBJ2-5; D remains unclear. Germline CDR1 is LNHDA and CDR2 is SQIVND (reference sequence). This CDR3 spans 15 amino acids. V was shortened by 0 bases and J by 2 bases, with 10 bases between the two germline ends. CDR3 amino acids: CASSIDQNRQETQYF. CDR3 sequence (DNA): TGTGCCAGTAGTATAGATCAGAACAGACAAGAGACCCAGTACTTC.

The chain joins TRBV4-3 to TRBJ1-2; no definite D call. Deletions cut 0 bases from V and 8 bases from J, with 13 bases between. The CDR3 is 14 residues long. Germline values: CDR1 LGHNA, CDR2 YSLEER. The CDR3 region has the DNA TGCGCCAGCAGCCAAGAAACTCGTGGCCGAGGCTACACCTTC. As protein: CASSQETRGRGYTF.

Within the sample, this clonotype is medium-sized. The chain carries TRBV7-8 and TRBJ2-1; 7 nucleotides agree with TRBD1. V gave up 6 bases and J gave up 10 bases; unmatched junction bases: 9. The germline V gene has CDR1 SGHVS and CDR2 FQNEAQ. CDR3 length equals 13 residues. The CDR3 is CASSVLRGQEQFF. CDR3 nucleotides: TGTGCCAGCAGTGTGCTCAGGGGACAGGAGCAGTTCTTC.

This clonotype has more than one count but fewer than ten. The chain carries TRBV3-1 and TRBJ1-2; unclear D gene. The germline V and J ends were trimmed by 4 bases and 6 bases, with 12 bases remaining between them. Germline V lookup: CDR1 LGHDT, CDR2 YNNKEL (reference sequence). The CDR3 consists of 13 residues. The CDR3 is CASSPGRGDGYTF. CDR3 nucleotides: TGTGCCAGCAGCCCAGGCCGGGGAGATGGCTACACCTTC.

This clonotype came up a few times. V is TRBV7-9 and J is TRBJ2-4; D is perhaps TRBD2 (7 bases). CDR1 SEHNR and CDR2 FQNEAQ come from the germline V gene (reference sequence). This CDR3 region has 13 residues. Between the trimmed V and J ends, which lost 3 bases and 8 bases, there was a span of 11 bases. Here the CDR3 reads CASSFGGRDIQYF. The CDR3 nucleotides read TGTGCCAGCAGCTTCGGGGGGCGAGACATTCAGTACTTC.

The chain couples TRBV6-2 or TRBV6-3 to TRBJ1-1; no firm D call. With 7 bases removed from V and 4 bases from J, the gap between germline ends came to 13 bases. The germline CDR1 and CDR2 sequences are MNHEY and SVGEGT. This CDR3 has 13 amino acids. CDR3 in DNA: TGTGCCAGCACCCAGACGGTCCCCACTGAAGCTTTCTTT. Amino acids: CASTQTVPTEAFF.

V is TRBV6-1 and J is TRBJ1-5; 7 bases are a match to TRBD1. This CDR3 has 15 residues. Trimming removed 4 bases from V and 3 bases from J; junction bases left unmatched: 6. Germline assignment: CDR1 MNHNS and CDR2 SASEGT. The CDR3 region is CASSGLGQFNQPQHF. Here the CDR3 DNA reads TGTGCCAGCAGTGGTTTGGGACAGTTCAATCAGCCCCAGCATTTT.

V gene TRBV5-6 combines with J gene TRBJ1-4, with TRBD1 as a possible D gene (5 bases). Germline CDR1 and CDR2: SGHDT and YYEEEE. Trimming took 4 bases from V and 5 from J, leaving 15 bases between them. The CDR3 is 15 residues long. CDR3 DNA sequence: TGTGCCAGCAGCCCACGGGGGGGACTGAATGAAAAACTGTTTTTT. This encodes CASSPRGGLNEKLFF. The full variable domain, with the rest looked up from reference TRBV5-6 and TRBJ1-4, is DAGVTQSPTHLIKTRGQQVTLRCSPKSGHDTVSWYQQALGQGPQFIFQYYEEEERQRGNFPDRFSGHQFPNYSSELNVNALLLGDSALYLCASSPRGGLNEKLFFGSGTQLSVL.

The rearrangement joins TRBV24-1 to TRBJ2-1; 10 bases map to TRBD1. Germline-derived CDR1 and CDR2 are KGHDR and SFDVKD. The CDR3 extends over 14 amino acids. Trimming at V came to 5 bases and at J to 6 bases, leaving 3 bases not matched to a gene. The CDR3: CATSGTGGFNEQFF. The CDR3 nucleotides read TGTGCCACCAGTGGGACAGGGGGTTTCAATGAGCAGTTCTTC.